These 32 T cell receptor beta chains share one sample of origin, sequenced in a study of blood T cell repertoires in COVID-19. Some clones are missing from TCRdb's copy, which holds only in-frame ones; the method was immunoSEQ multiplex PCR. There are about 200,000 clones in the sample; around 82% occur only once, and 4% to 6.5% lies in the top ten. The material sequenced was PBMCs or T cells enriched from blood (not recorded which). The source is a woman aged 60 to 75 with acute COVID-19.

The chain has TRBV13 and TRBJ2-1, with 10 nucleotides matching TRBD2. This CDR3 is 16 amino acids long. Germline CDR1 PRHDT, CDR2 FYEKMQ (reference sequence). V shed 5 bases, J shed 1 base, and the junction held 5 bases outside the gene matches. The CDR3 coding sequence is TGTGCCAGCAGCGGCCGACTAGCGGGTTCCTACAATGAGCAGTTCTTC. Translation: CASSGRLAGSYNEQFF.

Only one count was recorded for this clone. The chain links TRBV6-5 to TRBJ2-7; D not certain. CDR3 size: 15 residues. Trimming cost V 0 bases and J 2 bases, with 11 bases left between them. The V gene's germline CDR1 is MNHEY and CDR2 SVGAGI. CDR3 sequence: CASSYSGRFPYEQYV. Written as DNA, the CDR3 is TGTGCCAGCAGTTACTCCGGTCGCTTCCCCTACGAGCAGTACGTC.

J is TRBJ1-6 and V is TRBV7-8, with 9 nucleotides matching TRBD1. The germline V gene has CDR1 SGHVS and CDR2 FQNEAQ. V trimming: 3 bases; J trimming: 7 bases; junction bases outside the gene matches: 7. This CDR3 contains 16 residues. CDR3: CASSFPWDRENSPLHF. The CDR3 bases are TGTGCCAGCAGCTTTCCATGGGACAGGGAAAATTCACCCCTCCACTTT.

CDR3 residues: CASRGTGRRVTEAFF. The CDR3 DNA sequence: TGTGCCAGCAGAGGGACAGGGAGGAGGGTCACTGAAGCTTTCTTT. The chain is built from TRBV28 and TRBJ1-1; 9 bases align to TRBD1. This CDR3 is 15 amino acids long. CDR1 MDHEN and CDR2 SYDVKM come from the germline V gene. Germline trimming cut 6 bases from V and 4 bases from J; bases unmatched to any gene: 9. The variable domain in full, with the rest retrieved from reference TRBV28 and TRBJ1-1, is DVKVTQSSRYLVKRTGEKVFLECVQDMDHENMFWYRQDPGLGLRLIYFSYDVKMKEKGDIPEGYSVSREKKERFSLILESASTNQTSMYLCASRGTGRRVTEAFFGQGTRLTVV.

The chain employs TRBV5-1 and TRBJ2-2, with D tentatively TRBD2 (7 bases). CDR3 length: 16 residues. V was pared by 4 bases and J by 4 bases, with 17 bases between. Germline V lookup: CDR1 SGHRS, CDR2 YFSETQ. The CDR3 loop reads CASSPRRGGLTGELFF. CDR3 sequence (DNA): TGCGCCAGCAGCCCGAGAAGGGGGGGCCTCACCGGGGAGCTGTTTTTT. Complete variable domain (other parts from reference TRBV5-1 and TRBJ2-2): KAGVTQTPRYLIKTRGQQVTLSCSPISGHRSVSWYQQTPGQGLQFLFEYFSETQRNKGNFPGRFSGRQFSNSRSEMNVSTLELGDSALYLCASSPRRGGLTGELFFGEGSRLTVL.

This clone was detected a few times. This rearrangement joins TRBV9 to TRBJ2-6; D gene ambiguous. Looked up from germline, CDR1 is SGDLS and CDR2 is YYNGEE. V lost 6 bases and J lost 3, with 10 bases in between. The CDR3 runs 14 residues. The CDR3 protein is CASTLSLGANVLTF. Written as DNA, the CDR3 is TGTGCCAGCACCCTATCCCTTGGGGCCAACGTCCTGACTTTC.

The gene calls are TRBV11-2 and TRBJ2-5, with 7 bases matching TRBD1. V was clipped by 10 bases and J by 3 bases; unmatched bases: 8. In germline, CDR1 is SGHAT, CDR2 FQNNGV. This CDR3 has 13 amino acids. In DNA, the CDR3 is TGTGCCACCACCTCGACAGGGAAAGAGACCCAGTACTTC. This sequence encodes CATTSTGKETQYF.

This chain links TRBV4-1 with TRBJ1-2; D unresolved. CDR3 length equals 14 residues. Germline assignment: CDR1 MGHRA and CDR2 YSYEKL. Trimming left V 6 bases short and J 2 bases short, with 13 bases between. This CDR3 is CASRPTGRNYGYTF. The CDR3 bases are TGCGCCAGCAGGCCTACTGGGAGGAACTATGGCTACACCTTC.

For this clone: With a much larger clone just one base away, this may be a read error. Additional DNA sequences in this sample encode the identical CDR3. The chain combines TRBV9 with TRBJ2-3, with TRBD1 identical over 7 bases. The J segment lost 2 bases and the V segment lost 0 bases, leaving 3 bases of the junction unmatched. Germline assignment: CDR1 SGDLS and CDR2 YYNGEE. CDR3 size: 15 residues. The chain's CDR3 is CASSVGRGSTDTQYF. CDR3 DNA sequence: TGTGCCAGCAGCGTAGGCAGGGGGTCCACAGATACGCAGTATTTT.

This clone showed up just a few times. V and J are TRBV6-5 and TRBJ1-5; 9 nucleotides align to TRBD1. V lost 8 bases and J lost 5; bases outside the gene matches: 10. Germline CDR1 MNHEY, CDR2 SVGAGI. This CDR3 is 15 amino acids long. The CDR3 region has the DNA TGTGCCAGCCTACAGGGGGCGGGAGGTTATCAGCCCCAGCATTTT. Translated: CASLQGAGGYQPQHF.

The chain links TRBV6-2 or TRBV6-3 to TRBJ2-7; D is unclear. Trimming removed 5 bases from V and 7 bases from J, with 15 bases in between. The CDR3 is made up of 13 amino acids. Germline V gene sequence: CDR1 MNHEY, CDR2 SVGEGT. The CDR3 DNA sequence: TGTGCCAGCAGTCCGGCAGAGGTAGGTGAGCAGTACTTC. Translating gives CASSPAEVGEQYF.

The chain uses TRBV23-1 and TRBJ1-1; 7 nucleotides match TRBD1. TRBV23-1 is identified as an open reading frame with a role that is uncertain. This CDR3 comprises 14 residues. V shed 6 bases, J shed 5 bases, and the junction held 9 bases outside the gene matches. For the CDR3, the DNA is TGCGCCAGCAGACGACAGGGCGGAGAAACTGAAGCTTTCTTT. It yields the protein CASRRQGGETEAFF.

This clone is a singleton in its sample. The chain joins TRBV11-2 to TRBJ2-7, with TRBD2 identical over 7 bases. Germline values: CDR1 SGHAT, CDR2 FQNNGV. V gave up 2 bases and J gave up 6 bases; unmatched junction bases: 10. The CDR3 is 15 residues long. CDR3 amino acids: CASSLSGTSALEQYF. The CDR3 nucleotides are TGTGCCAGCAGCTTATCAGGTACTAGCGCTCTCGAGCAGTACTTC.

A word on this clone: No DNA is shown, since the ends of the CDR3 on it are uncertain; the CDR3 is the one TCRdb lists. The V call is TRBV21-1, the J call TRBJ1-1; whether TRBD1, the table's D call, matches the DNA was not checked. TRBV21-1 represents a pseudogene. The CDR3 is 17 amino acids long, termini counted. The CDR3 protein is CASSKFGGGSQNTEAFF.

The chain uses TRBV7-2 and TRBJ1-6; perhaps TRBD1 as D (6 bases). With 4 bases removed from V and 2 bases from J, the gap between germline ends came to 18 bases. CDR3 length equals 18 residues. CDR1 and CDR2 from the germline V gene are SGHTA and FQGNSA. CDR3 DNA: TGTGCCAGCAGCTCCGGTCTTGCGGGGGCAGCCTATAATTCACCCCTCCACTTT. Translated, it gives CASSSGLAGAAYNSPLHF.

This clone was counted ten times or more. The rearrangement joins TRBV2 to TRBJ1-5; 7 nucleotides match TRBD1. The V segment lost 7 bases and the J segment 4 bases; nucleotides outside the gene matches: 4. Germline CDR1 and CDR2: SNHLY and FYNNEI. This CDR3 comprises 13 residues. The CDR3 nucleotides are TGTGCCAGCAAGACAGGGTTTAATCAGCCCCAGCATTTT. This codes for CASKTGFNQPQHF.

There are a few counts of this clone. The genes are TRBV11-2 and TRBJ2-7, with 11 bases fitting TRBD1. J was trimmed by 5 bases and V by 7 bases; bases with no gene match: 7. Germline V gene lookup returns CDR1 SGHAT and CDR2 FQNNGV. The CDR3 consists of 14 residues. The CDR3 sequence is CASKKPGQGDEQYF. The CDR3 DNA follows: TGTGCCAGCAAGAAACCGGGACAGGGGGACGAGCAGTACTTC. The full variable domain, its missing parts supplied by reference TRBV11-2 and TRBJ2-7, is EAGVAQSPRYKIIEKRQSVAFWCNPISGHATLYWYQQILGQGPKLLIQFQNNGVVDDSQLPKDRFSAERLKGVDSTLKIQPAKLEDSAVYLCASKKPGQGDEQYFGPGTRLTVT.

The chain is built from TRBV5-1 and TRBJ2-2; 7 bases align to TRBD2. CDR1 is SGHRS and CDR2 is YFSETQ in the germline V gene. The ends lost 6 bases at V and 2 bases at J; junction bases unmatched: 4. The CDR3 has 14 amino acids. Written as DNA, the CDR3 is TGCGCCAGCACCCAAGCGGGAAACACCGGGGAGCTGTTTTTT. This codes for CASTQAGNTGELFF.

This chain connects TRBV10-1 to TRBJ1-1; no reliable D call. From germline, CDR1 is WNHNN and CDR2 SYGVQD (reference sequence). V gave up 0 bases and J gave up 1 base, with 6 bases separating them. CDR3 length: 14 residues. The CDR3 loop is CASSESFGNTEAFF. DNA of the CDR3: TGCGCCAGCAGTGAGTCTTTCGGGAACACTGAAGCTTTCTTT.

The CDR3 sequence: CASSTTNQGNGYTF. DNA of the CDR3: TGTGCCAGTAGTACTACAAACCAGGGGAATGGCTACACCTTC. The V call is TRBV19, the J call TRBJ1-2; a weak D match, TRBD1 (6 bases). Germline V gives CDR1 LNHDA, CDR2 SQIVND (reference sequence). The V end lost 4 bases, the J end lost 6 bases, and 15 bases lay between the germline ends. This CDR3 region has 14 residues. Supplemented by reference TRBV19 and TRBJ1-2, the full variable domain reads DGGITQSPKYLFRKEGQNVTLSCEQNLNHDAMYWYRQDPGQGLRLIYYSQIVNDFQKGDIAEGYSVSREKKESFPLTVTSAQKNPTAFYLCASSTTNQGNGYTFGSGTRLTVV.

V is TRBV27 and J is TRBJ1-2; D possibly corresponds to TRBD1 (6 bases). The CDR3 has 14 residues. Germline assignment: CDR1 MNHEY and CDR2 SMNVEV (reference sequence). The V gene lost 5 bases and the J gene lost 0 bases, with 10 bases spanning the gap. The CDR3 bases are TGTGCCAGCAGTCCGACAGGTACTAACTATGGCTACACCTTC. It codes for CASSPTGTNYGYTF.

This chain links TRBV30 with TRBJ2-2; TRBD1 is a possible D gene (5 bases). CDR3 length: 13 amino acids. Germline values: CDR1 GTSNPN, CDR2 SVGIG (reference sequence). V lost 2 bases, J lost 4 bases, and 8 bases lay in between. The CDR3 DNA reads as TGTGCCTGGAGTTTACAGGTCACCGGGGAGCTGTTTTTT. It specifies CAWSLQVTGELFF.

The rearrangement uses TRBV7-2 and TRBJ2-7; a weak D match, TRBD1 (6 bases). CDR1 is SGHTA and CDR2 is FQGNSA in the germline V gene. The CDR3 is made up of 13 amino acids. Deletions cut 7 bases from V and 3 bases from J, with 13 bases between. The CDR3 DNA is TGTGCCAGCAACCGGGACACGGACTACGAGCAGTACTTC. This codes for CASNRDTDYEQYF.

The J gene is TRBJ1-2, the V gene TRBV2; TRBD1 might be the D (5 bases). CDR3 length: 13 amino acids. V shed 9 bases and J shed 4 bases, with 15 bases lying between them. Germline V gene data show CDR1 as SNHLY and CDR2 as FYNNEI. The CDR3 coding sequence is TGTGCCAGAGACGGGGGTGTGGGCTATGGCTACACCTTC. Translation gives CARDGGVGYGYTF. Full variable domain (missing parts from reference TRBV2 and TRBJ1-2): EPEVTQTPSHQVTQMGQEVILRCVPISNHLYFYWYRQILGQKVEFLVSFYNNEISEKSEIFDDQFSVERPDGSNFTLKIRSTKLEDSAMYFCARDGGVGYGYTFGSGTRLTVV.

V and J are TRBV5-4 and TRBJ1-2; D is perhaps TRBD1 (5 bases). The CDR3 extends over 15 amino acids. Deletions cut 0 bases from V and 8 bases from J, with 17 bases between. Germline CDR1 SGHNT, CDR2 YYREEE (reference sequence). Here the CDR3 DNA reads TGTGCCAGCAGCTTGGCCCGGCAGGCGGGACGAGGCTACACCTTC. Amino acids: CASSLARQAGRGYTF. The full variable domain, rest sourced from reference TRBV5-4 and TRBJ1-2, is ETGVTQSPTHLIKTRGQQVTLRCSSQSGHNTVSWYQQALGQGPQFIFQYYREEENGRGNFPPRFSGLQFPNYSSELNVNALELDDSALYLCASSLARQAGRGYTFGSGTRLTVV.

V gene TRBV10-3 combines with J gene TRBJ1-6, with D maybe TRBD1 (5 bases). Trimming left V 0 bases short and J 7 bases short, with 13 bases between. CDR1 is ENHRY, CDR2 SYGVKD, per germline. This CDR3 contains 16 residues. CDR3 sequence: CAISESGGGANSPLHF. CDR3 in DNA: TGTGCCATCAGTGAGTCCGGGGGGGGTGCGAATTCACCCCTCCACTTT.

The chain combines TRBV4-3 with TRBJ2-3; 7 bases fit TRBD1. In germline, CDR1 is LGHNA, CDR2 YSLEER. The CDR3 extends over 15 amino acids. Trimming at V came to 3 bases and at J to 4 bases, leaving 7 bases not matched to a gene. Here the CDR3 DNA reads TGCGCCAGCAGCCATCTCACAGGGGCTTCAGATACGCAGTATTTT. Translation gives CASSHLTGASDTQYF.

The CDR3 protein is CATSVHRGQGTDTQYF. DNA for the CDR3: TGTGCCACCAGTGTACACAGGGGCCAAGGCACAGATACGCAGTATTTT. The chain joins TRBV24-1 to TRBJ2-3; TRBD1 aligns across 7 bases. Losses at the gene ends were 5 bases for V and 1 base for J; bases not matched to a gene: 8. The V gene's germline CDR1 is KGHDR and CDR2 SFDVKD. The CDR3 runs to 16 residues.

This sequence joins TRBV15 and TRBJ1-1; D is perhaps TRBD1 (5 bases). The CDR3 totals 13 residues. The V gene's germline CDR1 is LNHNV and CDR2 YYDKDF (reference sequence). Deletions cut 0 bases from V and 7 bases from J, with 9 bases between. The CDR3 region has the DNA TGTGCCACCAGCAGAGATCGGGGGAGTGAAGCTTTCTTT. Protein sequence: CATSRDRGSEAFF.

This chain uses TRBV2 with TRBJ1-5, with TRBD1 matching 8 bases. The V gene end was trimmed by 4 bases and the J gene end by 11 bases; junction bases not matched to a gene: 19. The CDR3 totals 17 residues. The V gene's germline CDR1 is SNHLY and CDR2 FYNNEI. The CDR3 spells CASSVSDRGSRQSAQHF. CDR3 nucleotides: TGTGCCAGCAGTGTGTCCGACAGGGGAAGCAGGCAATCAGCCCAGCATTTT.

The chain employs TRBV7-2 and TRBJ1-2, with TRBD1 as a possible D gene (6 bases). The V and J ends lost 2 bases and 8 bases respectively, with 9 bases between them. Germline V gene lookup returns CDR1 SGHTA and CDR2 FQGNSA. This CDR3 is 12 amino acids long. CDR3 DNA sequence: TGTGCCAGCAGCTTAAACAGGGAGGGCTACACCTTC. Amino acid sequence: CASSLNREGYTF.

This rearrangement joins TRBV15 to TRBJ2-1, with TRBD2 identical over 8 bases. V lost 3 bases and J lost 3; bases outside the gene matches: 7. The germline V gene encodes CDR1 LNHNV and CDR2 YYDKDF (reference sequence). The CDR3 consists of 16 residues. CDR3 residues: CATSRPFSGDYNEQFF. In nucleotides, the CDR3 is TGTGCCACCAGCAGGCCCTTTAGCGGGGACTACAATGAGCAGTTCTTC.